This T cell receptor beta chain is from a study of cytomegalovirus exposure and HLA in healthy donors. With respect to this clone: What it binds is unknown.

Assay used: immunoSEQ multiplex PCR; TCRdb lists only in-frame clones, some missing. The top ten hold over 0.75% of the sample, which has more than 300,000 clones, approximately 90% seen once. Study results and caveats: Reports described diagnosis of cytomegalovirus status by the classifier as highly specific and sensitive.

The CDR3 is 15 residues long. CDR1 and CDR2 (germline): SQVTM, ANQGSEA. With 2 bases clipped from V and 2 bases from J, the junction kept 1 base outside the gene matches. Sequencing was done on a sample of PBMCs. V and J are TRBV29-1 and TRBJ2-1; 12 bases fit TRBD2. This receptor was taken from a woman aged 18-30 years in good health and CMV-seronegative. As DNA, the CDR3 is TGCAGCGTTGAACTAGCGGGGGGGACCTACAATGAGCAGTTCTTC. Its translation is CSVELAGGTYNEQFF.